These 6 T cell receptor beta chains originate from one sample sequenced in a study of T-cell reconstitution after alpha-beta-depleted transplantation in children. Unique molecular identifiers were incorporated during preparation of the TCRbeta library. Each CDR3 protein is one row after TCRdb ran MiXCR on the PCR reads. The data contain 330,000 or so distinct CDR3 sequences, under 13% of them singletons. Here the sequenced sample was PBMCs from the stem cell graft donor, taken from the stem cell graft. The source is a human donor who donated a stem cell graft to a child with acute lymphoblastic leukemia.

The V and J genes are TRBV7-9 and TRBJ1-2, with TRBD1 matching 8 bases. The CDR3 length is 15 residues. Trimming took 0 bases from V and 3 from J; bases not matched to a gene: 3. From germline, CDR1 is SEHNR and CDR2 FQNEAQ (reference sequence). The CDR3 region has the DNA TGTGCCAGCAGCTTAGCGGCAGGGGGCTACTATGGCTACACCTTC. It specifies CASSLAAGGYYGYTF.

This chain uses TRBV10-2 with TRBJ2-7; D might be TRBD2 (5 bases). The CDR3 is 13 amino acids. Trimming cost V 5 bases and J 1 base, with 9 bases left between them. The germline CDR1 and CDR2 sequences are WSHSY and SAAADI. CDR3 amino acids: CASSSGLSYEQYF. The CDR3 DNA is TGCGCCAGCAGTTCTGGACTTTCCTACGAGCAGTACTTC.

This clonotype was detected only a few times. The V call is TRBV7-2, the J call TRBJ2-7; TRBD1 matches 8 bases. Unmatched junction bases numbered 15, after V lost 5 bases and J lost 3 bases. Germline V gene lookup returns CDR1 SGHTA and CDR2 FQGNSA. The CDR3 spans 17 residues. The CDR3 coding sequence is TGTGCCAGCAGCCCAGGGACAGGTCAATTTAGAAACTACGAGCAGTACTTC. This gives the protein CASSPGTGQFRNYEQYF. Full variable domain (outside the CDR3, taken from reference TRBV7-2 and TRBJ2-7): GAGVSQSPSNKVTEKGKDVELRCDPISGHTALYWYRQSLGQGLEFLIYFQGNSAPDKSGLPSDRFSAERTGGSVSTLTIQRTQQEDSAVYLCASSPGTGQFRNYEQYFGPGTRLTVT.

This clonotype came up many times. This chain joins TRBV5-1 and TRBJ2-5, with D perhaps TRBD2 (5 bases). CDR1 is SGHRS and CDR2 is YFSETQ in the germline V gene. This CDR3 is built from 15 residues. V was cut by 6 bases and J by 4 bases, with 19 bases left in between. The CDR3 nucleotides read TGCGCCAGCACCCCTAGCCCTACCCCAGGAGAGACCCAGTACTTC. Encoded protein: CASTPSPTPGETQYF.

Written as DNA, the CDR3 is TGTGCCAGCAGTTACGTGGGACCCGACAGTGAGCAGTTCTTC. Encoded protein: CASSYVGPDSEQFF. The chain couples TRBV6-2 or TRBV6-3 to TRBJ2-1; D possibly uses TRBD1 or TRBD2 (5 bases each). V lost 2 bases and J lost 9, with 14 bases in between. Germline loops: CDR1 MNHEY, CDR2 SVGEGT. The length of the CDR3 is 14 residues.

The V and J genes are TRBV20-1 and TRBJ2-6; D possibly corresponds to TRBD1 (7 bases). Germline lookup yields CDR1 DFQATT and CDR2 SNEGSKA (reference sequence). V was cut by 1 base and J by 1 base, with 14 bases left in between. This CDR3 has 17 amino acids. In DNA form, the CDR3 reads TGCAGTGCTAGAGTCCGCAGGGGGAGGTCTGGGGCCAACGTCCTGACTTTC. Protein: CSARVRRGRSGANVLTF.